This T cell receptor beta chain comes out of a study of CD8 T cells in ankylosing spondylitis. TCRdb re-called the 5' RACE reads with MiXCR, one entry per CDR3 protein. The sample lists 200,000 or so distinct CDR3 sequences, about 18% occurring once. V was clipped by 7 bases and J by 0 bases, with 12 bases between them. This CDR3 is 14 amino acids long. From germline, CDR1 is ENHRY and CDR2 SYGVKD. Study observations and caveats: Reportedly, matched ankylosing spondylitis synovial fluid was significantly enriched for disease-linked clones.

This clonotype was observed at least ten times. What it binds is unknown. The sequence came from a male donor aged 10-35 years with ankylosing spondylitis or in good health (not recorded which). The sample consisted of blood, either unsorted or a sorted T cell fraction (not recorded which). The chain employs TRBV10-3 and TRBJ2-5, with D possibly called TRBD1 or TRBD2 (6 bases each). The CDR3 sequence is CAITQGGNQETQYF. DNA of the CDR3: TGTGCCATCACCCAAGGGGGGAACCAAGAGACCCAGTACTTC.